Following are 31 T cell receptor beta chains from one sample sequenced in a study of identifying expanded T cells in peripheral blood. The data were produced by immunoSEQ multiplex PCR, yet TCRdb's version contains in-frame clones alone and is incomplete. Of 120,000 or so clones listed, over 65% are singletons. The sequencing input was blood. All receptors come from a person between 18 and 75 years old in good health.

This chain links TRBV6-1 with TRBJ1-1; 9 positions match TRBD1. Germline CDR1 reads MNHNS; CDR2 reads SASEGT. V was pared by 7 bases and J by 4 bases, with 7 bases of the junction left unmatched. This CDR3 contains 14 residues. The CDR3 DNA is TGTGCCAGCATGCAGACAGGGGGGGTCACTGAAGCTTTCTTT. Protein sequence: CASMQTGGVTEAFF.

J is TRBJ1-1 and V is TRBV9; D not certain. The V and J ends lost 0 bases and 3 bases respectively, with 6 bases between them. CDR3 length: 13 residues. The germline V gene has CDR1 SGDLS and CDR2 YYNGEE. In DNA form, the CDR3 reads TGTGCCAGCAGCGTAGCAGAGTACACTGAAGCTTTCTTT. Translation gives CASSVAEYTEAFF.

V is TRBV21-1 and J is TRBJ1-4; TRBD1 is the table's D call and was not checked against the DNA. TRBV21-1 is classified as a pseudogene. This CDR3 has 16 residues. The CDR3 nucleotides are TGTGCCAGCAGCTCCCACTGGGGCAGGGAATCCGGAAAACTGTTTTTT. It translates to CASSSHWGRESGKLFF.

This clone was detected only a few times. The CDR3 sequence: CASGDRTPVEAFF. The CDR3 DNA is TGTGCCAGCGGCGACAGAACACCGGTCGAAGCTTTCTTT. The chain has TRBV7-3 and TRBJ1-1, with a weak D call TRBD1 (5 bases). The CDR3 totals 13 residues. Germline V gene lookup returns CDR1 SGHTA and CDR2 FQGTGA. V was shortened by 8 bases and J by 8 bases, with 18 bases between the two germline ends.

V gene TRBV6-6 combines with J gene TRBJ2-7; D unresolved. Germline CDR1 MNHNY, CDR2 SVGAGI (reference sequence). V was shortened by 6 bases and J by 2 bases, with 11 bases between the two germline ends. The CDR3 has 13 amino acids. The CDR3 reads CASRSQNPYEQYF. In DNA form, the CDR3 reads TGTGCCAGCAGATCCCAGAACCCCTACGAGCAGTACTTC.

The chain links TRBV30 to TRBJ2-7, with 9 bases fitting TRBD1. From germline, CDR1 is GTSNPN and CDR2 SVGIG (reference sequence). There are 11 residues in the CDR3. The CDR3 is CARGQGVEQYF. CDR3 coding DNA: TGTGCGAGGGGACAGGGCGTCGAGCAGTACTTC.

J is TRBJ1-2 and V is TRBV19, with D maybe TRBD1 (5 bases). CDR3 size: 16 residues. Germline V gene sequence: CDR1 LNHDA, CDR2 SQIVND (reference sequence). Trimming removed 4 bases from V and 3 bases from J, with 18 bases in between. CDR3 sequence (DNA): TGTGCCAGTAGTAACGCGGGACCGGGCCCTTACTATGGCTACACCTTC. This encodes CASSNAGPGPYYGYTF. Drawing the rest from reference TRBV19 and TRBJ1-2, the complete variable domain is DGGITQSPKYLFRKEGQNVTLSCEQNLNHDAMYWYRQDPGQGLRLIYYSQIVNDFQKGDIAEGYSVSREKKESFPLTVTSAQKNPTAFYLCASSNAGPGPYYGYTFGSGTRLTVV.

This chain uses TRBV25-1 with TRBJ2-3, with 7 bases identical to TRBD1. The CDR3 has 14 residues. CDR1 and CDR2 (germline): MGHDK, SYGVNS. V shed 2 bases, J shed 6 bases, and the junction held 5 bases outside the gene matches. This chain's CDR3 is CASSEPTGADTQYF. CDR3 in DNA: TGTGCCAGCAGTGAACCTACAGGGGCCGATACGCAGTATTTT.

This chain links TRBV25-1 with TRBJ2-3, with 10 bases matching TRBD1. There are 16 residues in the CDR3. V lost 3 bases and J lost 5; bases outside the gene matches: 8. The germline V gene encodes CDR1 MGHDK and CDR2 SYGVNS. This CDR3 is CASSEGRQGAGDTQYF. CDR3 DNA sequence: TGTGCCAGCAGTGAGGGAAGACAGGGGGCGGGAGATACGCAGTATTTT.

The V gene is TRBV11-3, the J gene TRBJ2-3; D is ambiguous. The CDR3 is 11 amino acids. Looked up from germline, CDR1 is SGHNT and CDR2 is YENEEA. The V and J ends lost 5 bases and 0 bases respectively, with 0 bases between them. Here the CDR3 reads CASSSTDTQYF. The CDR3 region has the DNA TGTGCCAGCAGCAGCACAGATACGCAGTATTTT.

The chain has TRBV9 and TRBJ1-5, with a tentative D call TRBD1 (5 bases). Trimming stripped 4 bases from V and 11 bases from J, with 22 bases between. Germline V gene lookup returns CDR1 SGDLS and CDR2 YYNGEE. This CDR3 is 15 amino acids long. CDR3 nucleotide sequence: TGTGCCAGCAGCCCCGGGGGATCGCCCTCCGTGACCCAGCATTTT. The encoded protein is CASSPGGSPSVTQHF.

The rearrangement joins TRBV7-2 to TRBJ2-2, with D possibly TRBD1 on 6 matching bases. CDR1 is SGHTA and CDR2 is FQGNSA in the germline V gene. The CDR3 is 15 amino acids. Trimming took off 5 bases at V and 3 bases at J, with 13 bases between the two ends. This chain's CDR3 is CASSKQGVYTGELFF. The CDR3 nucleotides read TGTGCCAGCAGCAAACAGGGTGTGTACACCGGGGAGCTGTTTTTT.

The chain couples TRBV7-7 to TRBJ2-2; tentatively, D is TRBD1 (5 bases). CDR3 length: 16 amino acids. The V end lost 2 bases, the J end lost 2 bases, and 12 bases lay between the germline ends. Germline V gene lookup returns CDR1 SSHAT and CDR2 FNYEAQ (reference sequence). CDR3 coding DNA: TGTGCCAGCAGCTTACTACAGGCGCCAAACACCGGGGAGCTGTTTTTT. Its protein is CASSLLQAPNTGELFF.

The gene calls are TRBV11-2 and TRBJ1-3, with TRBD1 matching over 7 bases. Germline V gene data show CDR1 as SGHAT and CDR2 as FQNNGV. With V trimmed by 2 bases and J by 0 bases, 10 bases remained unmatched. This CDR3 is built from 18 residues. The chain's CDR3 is CASSLPGTAFHSGNTIYF. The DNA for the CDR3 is TGTGCCAGCAGCTTACCCGGGACAGCTTTCCACTCTGGAAACACCATATATTTT.

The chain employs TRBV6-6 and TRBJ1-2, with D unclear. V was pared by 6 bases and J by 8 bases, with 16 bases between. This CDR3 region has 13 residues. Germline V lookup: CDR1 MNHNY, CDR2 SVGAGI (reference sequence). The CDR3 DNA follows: TGTGCCAGCAGCTCGAGGCAGCAGAGGGGCTACACCTTC. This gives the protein CASSSRQQRGYTF.

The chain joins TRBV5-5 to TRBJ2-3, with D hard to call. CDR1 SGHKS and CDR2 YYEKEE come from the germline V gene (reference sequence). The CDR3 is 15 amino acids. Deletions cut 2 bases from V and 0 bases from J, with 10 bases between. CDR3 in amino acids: CASSFETQSTDTQYF. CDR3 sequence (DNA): TGTGCCAGCAGCTTTGAAACTCAAAGCACAGATACGCAGTATTTT.

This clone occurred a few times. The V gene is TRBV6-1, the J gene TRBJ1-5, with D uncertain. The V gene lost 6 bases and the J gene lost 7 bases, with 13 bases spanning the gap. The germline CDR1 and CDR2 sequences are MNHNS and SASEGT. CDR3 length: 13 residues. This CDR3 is CASSETLGQPQHF. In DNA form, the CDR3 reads TGTGCCAGCAGCGAAACCCTGGGGCAGCCCCAGCATTTT.

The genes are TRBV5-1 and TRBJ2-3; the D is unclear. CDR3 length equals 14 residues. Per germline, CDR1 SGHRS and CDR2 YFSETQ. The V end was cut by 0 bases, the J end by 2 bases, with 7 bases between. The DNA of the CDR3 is TGCGCCAGCAGCTTGGCGCTAGTCACAGATACGCAGTATTTT. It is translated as CASSLALVTDTQYF.

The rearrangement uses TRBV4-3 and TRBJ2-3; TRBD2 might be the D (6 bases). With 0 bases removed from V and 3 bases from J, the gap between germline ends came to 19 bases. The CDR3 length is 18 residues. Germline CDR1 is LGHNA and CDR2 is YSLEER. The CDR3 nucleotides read TGCGCCAGCAGCCAAGAAGCGCAATGGGCGGGGACTACAGATACGCAGTATTTT. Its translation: CASSQEAQWAGTTDTQYF.

The CDR3, as DNA: TGTGCCAGCAGTTCTCTTTTGGATACGCAGTATTTT. Amino acids: CASSSLLDTQYF. This chain links TRBV27 with TRBJ2-3; no definite D call. V lost 4 bases to trimming and J lost 6 bases, with 8 bases between them. The CDR3 loop spans 12 amino acids. From germline, CDR1 is MNHEY and CDR2 SMNVEV (reference sequence).

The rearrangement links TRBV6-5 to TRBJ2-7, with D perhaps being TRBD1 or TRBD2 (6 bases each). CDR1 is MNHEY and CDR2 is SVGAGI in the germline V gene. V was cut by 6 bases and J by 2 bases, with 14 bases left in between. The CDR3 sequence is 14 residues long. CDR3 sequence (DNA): TGTGCCAGCAGACCCGGGGGCGGCACCTACGAGCAGTACTTC. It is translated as CASRPGGGTYEQYF.

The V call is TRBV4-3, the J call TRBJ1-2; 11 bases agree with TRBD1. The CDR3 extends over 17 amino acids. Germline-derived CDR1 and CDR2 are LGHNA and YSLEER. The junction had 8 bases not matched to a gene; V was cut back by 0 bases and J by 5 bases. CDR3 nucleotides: TGCGCCAGCAGCCAAGATCTAGGGGGACAGGGGGGATATGGCTACACCTTC. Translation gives CASSQDLGGQGGYGYTF.

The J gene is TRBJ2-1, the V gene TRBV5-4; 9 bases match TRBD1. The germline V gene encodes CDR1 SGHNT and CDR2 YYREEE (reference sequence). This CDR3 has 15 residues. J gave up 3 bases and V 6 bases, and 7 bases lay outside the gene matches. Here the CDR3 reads CASNPDRGFYNEQFF. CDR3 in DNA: TGTGCCAGCAATCCGGACAGGGGATTCTACAATGAGCAGTTCTTC.

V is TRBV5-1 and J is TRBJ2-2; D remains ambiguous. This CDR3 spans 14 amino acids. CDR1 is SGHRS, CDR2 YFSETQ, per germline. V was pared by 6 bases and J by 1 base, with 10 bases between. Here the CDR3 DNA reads TGCGCCAGCATGACGACGGTGAACACCGGGGAGCTGTTTTTT. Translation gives CASMTTVNTGELFF.

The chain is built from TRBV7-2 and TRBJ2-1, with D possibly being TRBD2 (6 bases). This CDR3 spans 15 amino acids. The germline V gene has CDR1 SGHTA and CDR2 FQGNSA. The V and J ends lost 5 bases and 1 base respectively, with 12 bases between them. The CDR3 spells CASSTWRESYNEQFF. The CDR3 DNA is TGTGCCAGCAGCACCTGGAGGGAATCCTACAATGAGCAGTTCTTC.

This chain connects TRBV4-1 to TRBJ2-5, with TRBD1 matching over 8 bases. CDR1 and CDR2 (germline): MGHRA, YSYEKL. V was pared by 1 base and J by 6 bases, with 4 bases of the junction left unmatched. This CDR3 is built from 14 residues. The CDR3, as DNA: TGCGCCAGCAGCCAAGCAGGGGGCAGCCAGACCCAGTACTTC. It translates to CASSQAGGSQTQYF.

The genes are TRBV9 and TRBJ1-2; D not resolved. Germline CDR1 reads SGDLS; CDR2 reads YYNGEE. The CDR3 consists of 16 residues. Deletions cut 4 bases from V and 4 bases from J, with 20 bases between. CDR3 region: CASSPSWTGKAYGYTF. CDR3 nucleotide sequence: TGTGCCAGCAGCCCCTCATGGACGGGTAAGGCCTATGGCTACACCTTC.

In DNA form, the CDR3 reads TGTGCCAGCAGTGCTGGACTGGTTGGCTACACCTTC. This encodes CASSAGLVGYTF. V usage is TRBV2 and J usage is TRBJ1-2; D is ambiguous. From germline, CDR1 is SNHLY and CDR2 FYNNEI. The CDR3 runs 12 residues. V lost 4 bases, J lost 7 bases, and 10 bases lay in between.

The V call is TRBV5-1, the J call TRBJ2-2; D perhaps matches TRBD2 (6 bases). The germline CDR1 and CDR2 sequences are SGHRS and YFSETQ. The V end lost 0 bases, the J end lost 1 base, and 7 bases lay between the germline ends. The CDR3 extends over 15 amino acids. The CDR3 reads CASSLASVNTGELFF. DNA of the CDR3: TGCGCCAGCAGCTTGGCTAGCGTGAACACCGGGGAGCTGTTTTTT. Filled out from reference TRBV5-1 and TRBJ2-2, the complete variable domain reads KAGVTQTPRYLIKTRGQQVTLSCSPISGHRSVSWYQQTPGQGLQFLFEYFSETQRNKGNFPGRFSGRQFSNSRSEMNVSTLELGDSALYLCASSLASVNTGELFFGEGSRLTVL.

CDR3 amino acids: CASSSGTSELDTIYF. CDR3 DNA sequence: TGTGCCAGCAGTTCCGGGACCTCAGAATTGGACACCATATATTTT. V gene TRBV6-6 combines with J gene TRBJ1-3; weak D call: TRBD1 (5 bases). The CDR3 is 15 amino acids. Trimming took 4 bases from V and 8 from J, leaving 18 bases between them. Germline lookup yields CDR1 MNHNY and CDR2 SVGAGI (reference sequence).

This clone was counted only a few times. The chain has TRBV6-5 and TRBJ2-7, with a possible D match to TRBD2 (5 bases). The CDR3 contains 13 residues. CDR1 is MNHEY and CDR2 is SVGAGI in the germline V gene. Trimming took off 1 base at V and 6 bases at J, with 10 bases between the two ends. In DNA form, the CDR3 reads TGTGCCAGCAGTTACTACGGGGAATCCGAGCAGTACTTC. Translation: CASSYYGESEQYF.